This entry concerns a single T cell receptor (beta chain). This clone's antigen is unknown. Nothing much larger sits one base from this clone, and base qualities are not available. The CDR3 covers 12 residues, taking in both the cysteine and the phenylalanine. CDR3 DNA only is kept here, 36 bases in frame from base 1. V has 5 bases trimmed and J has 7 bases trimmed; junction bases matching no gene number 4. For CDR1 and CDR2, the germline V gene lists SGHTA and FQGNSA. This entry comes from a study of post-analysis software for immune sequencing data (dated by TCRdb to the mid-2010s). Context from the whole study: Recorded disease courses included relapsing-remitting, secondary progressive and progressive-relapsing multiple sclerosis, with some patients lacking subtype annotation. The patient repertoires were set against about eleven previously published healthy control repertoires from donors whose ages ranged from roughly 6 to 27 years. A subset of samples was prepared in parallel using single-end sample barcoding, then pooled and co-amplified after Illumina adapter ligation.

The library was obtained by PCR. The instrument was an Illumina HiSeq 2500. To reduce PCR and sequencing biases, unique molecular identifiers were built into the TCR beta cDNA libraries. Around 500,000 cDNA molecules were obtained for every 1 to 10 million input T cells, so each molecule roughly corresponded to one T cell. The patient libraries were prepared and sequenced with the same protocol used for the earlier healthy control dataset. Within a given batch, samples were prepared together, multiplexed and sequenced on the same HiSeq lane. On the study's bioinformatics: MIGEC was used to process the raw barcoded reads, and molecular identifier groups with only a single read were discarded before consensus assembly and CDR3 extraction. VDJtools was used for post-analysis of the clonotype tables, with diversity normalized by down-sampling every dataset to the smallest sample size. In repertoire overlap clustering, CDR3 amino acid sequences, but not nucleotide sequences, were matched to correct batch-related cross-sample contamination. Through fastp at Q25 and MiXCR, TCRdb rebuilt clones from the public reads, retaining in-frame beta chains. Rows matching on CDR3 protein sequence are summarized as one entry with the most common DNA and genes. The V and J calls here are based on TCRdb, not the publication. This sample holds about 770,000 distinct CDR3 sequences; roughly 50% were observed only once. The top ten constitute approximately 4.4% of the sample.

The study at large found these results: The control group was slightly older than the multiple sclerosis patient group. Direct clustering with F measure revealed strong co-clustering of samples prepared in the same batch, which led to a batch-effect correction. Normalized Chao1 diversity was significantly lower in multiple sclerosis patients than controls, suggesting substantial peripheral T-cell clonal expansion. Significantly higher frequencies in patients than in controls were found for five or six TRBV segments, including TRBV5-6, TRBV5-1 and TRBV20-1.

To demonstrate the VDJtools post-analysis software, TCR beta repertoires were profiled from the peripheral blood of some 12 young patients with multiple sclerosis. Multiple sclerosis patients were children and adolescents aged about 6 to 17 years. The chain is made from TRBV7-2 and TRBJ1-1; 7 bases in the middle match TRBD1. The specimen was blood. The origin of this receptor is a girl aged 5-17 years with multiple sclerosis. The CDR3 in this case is CASSVGTVEAFF. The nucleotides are TGTGCCAGCAGCGTAGGGACAGTTGAAGCTTTCTTT.